These 28 T cell receptor beta chains were all obtained from the same sample, sequenced in a study of blood T cells in healthy people across ages. Next came a second PCR, run for about 7 to 11 cycles, which used a sample-barcoded 5' primer along with a J-beta primer mix. A single record per CDR3 protein comes from TCRdb applying MiXCR to the 5' RACE reads. The sample yields 1.4 million or so distinct CDR3 sequences, approximately 43% seen once. Sequencing was done on a sample of blood. The receptors were gathered from a woman aged 18-30 years in good health.

The chain uses TRBV11-2 and TRBJ2-3, with 7 bases identical to TRBD1. V dropped 5 bases and J dropped 3; count of bases not matched to a gene: 8. This CDR3 spans 15 amino acids. Germline CDR1 SGHAT, CDR2 FQNNGV. The CDR3 spells CASSPEGTVTDTQYF. The CDR3 DNA reads TGTGCCAGCAGCCCCGAGGGGACAGTGACAGATACGCAGTATTTT.

V is TRBV29-1 and J is TRBJ2-7; TRBD1 is a possible D gene (5 bases). This CDR3 has 12 residues. Germline CDR1 and CDR2: SQVTM and ANQGSEA. Trimming cost V 3 bases and J 7 bases, with 13 bases left between them. CDR3 sequence (DNA): TGCAGCGTTGACTATAGGGGAAATGAGCAGTACTTC. It specifies CSVDYRGNEQYF.

The chain carries TRBV18 and TRBJ2-2; D may be TRBD1 (5 bases). The V end was cut by 1 base, the J end by 0 bases, with 9 bases between. Germline loops: CDR1 KGHSH, CDR2 LQKENI. This CDR3 is built from 16 residues. The CDR3, as DNA: TGTGCCAGCTCACCACTCGACAGTGCGAACACCGGGGAGCTGTTTTTT. It yields the protein CASSPLDSANTGELFF.

This clonotype was picked up a small number of times. This chain uses TRBV12-3 or TRBV12-4 with TRBJ2-2; D remains unclear. CDR3 length: 13 residues. V lost 7 bases and J lost 1, with 7 bases in between. The CDR3 protein is CASIEGNTGELFF. For the CDR3, the DNA is TGTGCCAGCATCGAAGGGAACACCGGGGAGCTGTTTTTT.

This clonotype was recorded a few times. V and J are TRBV7-9 and TRBJ2-5; 8 bases line up with TRBD1. CDR1 and CDR2 (germline): SEHNR, FQNEAQ (reference sequence). This CDR3 region has 16 residues. The V gene end was trimmed by 4 bases and the J gene end by 2 bases; junction bases not matched to a gene: 9. The CDR3 nucleotides are TGTGCCAGCAGCTCCACAGGGGGACGGGGACAAGAGACCCAGTACTTC. Translation gives CASSSTGGRGQETQYF.

The table lists this clonotype with a few counts. The V and J genes are TRBV2 and TRBJ2-3; D is possibly TRBD1 or TRBD2 (5 bases each). The CDR3 is made up of 12 amino acids. CDR1 and CDR2 (germline): SNHLY, FYNNEI. V was trimmed by 7 bases and J by 8 bases, leaving 13 bases between them. CDR3 sequence reads: CASTERDGTQYF. The CDR3 region has the DNA TGTGCCAGCACCGAACGGGACGGTACGCAGTATTTT.

This clonotype was picked up one time. The gene calls are TRBV7-8 and TRBJ2-5, with 7 bases lining up with TRBD1. Germline CDR1 SGHVS, CDR2 FQNEAQ. The CDR3 runs 15 residues. Trimming at V came to 5 bases and at J to 4 bases, leaving 10 bases not matched to a gene. The CDR3 nucleotides read TGTGCCAGCAGCCTACTACAGGGGTACCCAGAGACCCAGTACTTC. Amino acid sequence: CASSLLQGYPETQYF.

A few counts support this clonotype. V is TRBV12-3 or TRBV12-4 and J is TRBJ1-2, with TRBD1 identical over 7 bases. The CDR3 is made up of 14 amino acids. After removal of 3 bases from V and 8 bases from J, the junction contained 9 bases not matched to a gene. CDR3 in DNA: TGTGCCAGCAGTTTTAACGACAGGGTGGACGGCTACACCTTC. Translation gives CASSFNDRVDGYTF.

This clonotype was picked up a small number of times. V is TRBV4-2 and J is TRBJ2-5; a possible D gene is TRBD2 (6 bases). CDR3 length: 13 amino acids. The germline V and J ends were trimmed by 0 bases and 5 bases, with 7 bases remaining between them. Germline V gene sequence: CDR1 LGHNA, CDR2 YNFKEQ. The CDR3 coding sequence is TGTGCCAGCAGCCAAGAGGGGAGGGAGACCCAGTACTTC. Translation gives CASSQEGRETQYF.

The chain links TRBV7-9 to TRBJ2-1; D remains unclear. The CDR3 is 14 amino acids. Trimming took 5 bases from V and 3 from J, leaving 11 bases between them. The germline V gene encodes CDR1 SEHNR and CDR2 FQNEAQ (reference sequence). The CDR3 sequence is CASSTVGYYNEQFF. The CDR3 bases are TGTGCCAGCAGCACAGTGGGCTACTACAATGAGCAGTTCTTC.

The rearrangement links TRBV20-1 to TRBJ2-7, with TRBD2 as a possible D gene (6 bases). Germline CDR1 DFQATT, CDR2 SNEGSKA (reference sequence). The CDR3 is made up of 13 amino acids. CDR3: CGLKPGDSYEQYF. CDR3 coding DNA: TGCGGACTCAAACCGGGGGACTCCTACGAGCAGTACTTC.

Concerning this clonotype itself: This may be a read error, as it is one base from a much larger clone. CDR3 region: CSVPMGGGSSYNEQFF. CDR3 DNA sequence: TGCAGCGTTCCGATGGGGGGGGGGTCGTCCTACAATGAGCAGTTCTTC. This chain joins TRBV29-1 and TRBJ2-1; 7 bases are shared with TRBD2. V was pared by 5 bases and J by 1 base, with 11 bases of the junction left unmatched. CDR3 length: 16 residues. Germline V CDR1 and CDR2: SQVTM, ANQGSEA.

The chain uses TRBV5-6 and TRBJ1-5; the match to TRBD1 covers 10 bases. V shed 2 bases and J 6 bases; nucleotides not matched to a gene: 8. Per germline, CDR1 SGHDT and CDR2 YYEEEE. This CDR3 comprises 16 residues. CDR3 region: CASSLRRQGAGQPQHF. The CDR3 nucleotides are TGTGCCAGCAGCTTACGTCGACAGGGGGCAGGTCAGCCCCAGCATTTT.

This chain joins TRBV20-1 and TRBJ2-5; the D gene could be TRBD1 or TRBD2 (5 bases each). Germline CDR1 is DFQATT and CDR2 is SNEGSKA (reference sequence). The CDR3 length is 12 residues. V was cut by 3 bases and J by 11 bases, with 16 bases left in between. CDR3 in amino acids: CSASRGNNEQYF. The CDR3 DNA follows: TGCAGTGCTAGCCGGGGCAACAATGAGCAGTACTTC.

The genes are TRBV5-1 and TRBJ2-4, with 10 bases matching TRBD1. With the DNA end fitting TRBJ2-7 better, the J assignment may be wrong. This CDR3 has 16 residues. Germline V gene data show CDR1 as SGHRS and CDR2 as YFSETQ. For the CDR3, the DNA is TGCGCCAGCAGCTTCATTCCGGGACAGGGGATAGGCGAGCAGTACTTC. As protein: CASSFIPGQGIGEQYF.

This clonotype was recorded a few times. V gene TRBV20-1 combines with J gene TRBJ2-7; possibly TRBD1 or TRBD2 for D (5 bases each). Germline assignment: CDR1 DFQATT and CDR2 SNEGSKA (reference sequence). The V and J ends lost 5 bases and 0 bases respectively, with 17 bases between them. The CDR3 is made up of 15 amino acids. Here the CDR3 reads CSAHGTASDSYEQYF. The CDR3 coding sequence is TGCAGTGCTCATGGGACGGCGAGCGACTCCTACGAGCAGTACTTC.

The rearrangement uses TRBV29-1 and TRBJ1-1, with a tentative D call TRBD1 (6 bases). Germline values: CDR1 SQVTM, CDR2 ANQGSEA. Trimming left V 6 bases short and J 3 bases short, with 14 bases between. This CDR3 region has 13 residues. The CDR3 region is CSVYVRGDTEAFF. CDR3 nucleotide sequence: TGCAGCGTATACGTCAGGGGAGACACTGAAGCTTTCTTT.

This clonotype was picked up one time. An end of the junction does not agree with germline; a read error may underlie this. The chain is built from TRBV12-3 or TRBV12-4 and TRBJ2-1; TRBD2 matches 7 bases. This CDR3 has 14 residues. The chain's CDR3 is CASSRRLAGDVEFF. CDR3 DNA sequence: TGTGCCAGCAGCCGAAGGCTGGCGGGAGACGTGGAGTTTTTC.

Of note for this clonotype: This may be a read error, as it is one base from a much larger clone. The rearrangement joins TRBV7-2 to TRBJ1-5; TRBD1 is a possible D gene (5 bases). CDR3 length: 14 residues. The germline V and J ends were trimmed by 3 bases and 3 bases, with 9 bases remaining between them. CDR1 and CDR2 from the germline V gene are SGHTA and FQGNSA. Written as DNA, the CDR3 is TGTGCCAGCAGCTTTGGACACCCCAATCAGCCCCAGCATTTT. This gives the protein CASSFGHPNQPQHF.

A note on this clonotype: The junction shows a germline mismatch at one end, possibly a read error. CDR3 in DNA: TGTACCACCAGTGATGGACAGGCGTTCAATCAGCCCCAGCATTTT. Translation: CTTSDGQAFNQPQHF. This sequence joins TRBV24-1 and TRBJ1-5, with 7 bases lining up with TRBD1. The CDR3 sequence is 15 residues long. CDR1 and CDR2 (germline): KGHDR, SFDVKD.

This chain uses TRBV6-1 with TRBJ2-3, with 9 bases matching TRBD2. J gave up 5 bases and V 5 bases, and 5 bases lay outside the gene matches. From germline, CDR1 is MNHNS and CDR2 SASEGT. The CDR3 is made up of 14 amino acids. The DNA of the CDR3 is TGTGCCAGCAGTATAGCGGGAGCCAGAGATACGCAGTATTTT. The encoded protein is CASSIAGARDTQYF.

This clonotype was found a few times. The chain couples TRBV27 to TRBJ2-3, with TRBD1 identical over 7 bases. The CDR3 covers 13 residues. V lost 5 bases to trimming and J lost 5 bases; unmatched junction nucleotides: 4. CDR1 is MNHEY, CDR2 SMNVEV, per germline (reference sequence). CDR3 sequence (DNA): TGTGCCAGCAGTCCCCAGGGGGTAGATACGCAGTATTTT. Encoded protein: CASSPQGVDTQYF.

This chain uses TRBV27 with TRBJ2-1; D is unresolved. The J call is doubtful: the DNA matches TRBJ2-7 better. The CDR3 has 14 amino acids. Germline V gene data show CDR1 as MNHEY and CDR2 as SMNVEV (reference sequence). The CDR3 region is CASSSAPSYNEQYF. The CDR3 DNA is TGTGCCAGCAGTTCCGCCCCTTCCTACAATGAGCAGTACTTC.

This chain connects TRBV20-1 to TRBJ2-7; 7 positions agree with TRBD1. V shed 6 bases and J 7 bases; nucleotides not matched to a gene: 12. This CDR3 has 13 residues. In germline, CDR1 is DFQATT, CDR2 SNEGSKA (reference sequence). The CDR3 reads CSARGPTNGEQYF. Here the CDR3 DNA reads TGCAGTGCGAGGGGGCCGACAAATGGGGAGCAGTACTTC.

In its sample, this clonotype was seen once. The chain joins TRBV11-2 to TRBJ1-2; tentative D call: TRBD1 (5 bases). The germline V gene has CDR1 SGHAT and CDR2 FQNNGV. The CDR3 loop spans 15 amino acids. Trimming pared 6 bases from V and 4 bases from J, leaving 18 bases between. The CDR3 sequence: CASRPGRGRVYGYTF. In DNA form, the CDR3 reads TGTGCCAGCAGACCCGGGAGGGGCAGGGTCTATGGCTACACCTTC.

This clonotype was recorded a few times. The chain employs TRBV12-3 or TRBV12-4 and TRBJ2-1; 12 nucleotides match TRBD2. Trimming took 6 bases from V and 8 from J; bases not matched to a gene: 11. CDR3 size: 16 residues. CDR3 in amino acids: CASSPRTSGVNDEQFF. CDR3 in DNA: TGTGCCAGCAGCCCCCGGACTAGCGGGGTGAACGATGAGCAGTTCTTC.

This clonotype was recorded at least ten times. This rearrangement joins TRBV5-4 to TRBJ1-4; TRBD1 aligns across 8 bases. CDR1 is SGHNT and CDR2 is YYREEE in the germline V gene (reference sequence). V shed 0 bases and J 6 bases; nucleotides not matched to a gene: 4. The CDR3 covers 15 residues. CDR3 sequence: CASSLGTGGDEKLFF. CDR3 nucleotides: TGTGCCAGCAGCTTGGGCACAGGGGGGGATGAAAAACTGTTTTTT.

This rearrangement joins TRBV6-2 or TRBV6-3 to TRBJ2-1, with D possibly being TRBD2 (5 bases). The CDR3 length is 14 residues. V lost 5 bases and J lost 7, with 15 bases in between. CDR1 is MNHEY and CDR2 is SVGEGT in the germline V gene. The CDR3 is CASSIAGMGNEQFF. CDR3 sequence (DNA): TGTGCCAGCAGTATCGCGGGTATGGGGAATGAGCAGTTCTTC.